The 25 T cell receptor beta chains given below trace back to one sample, sequenced in a study of CD8+ T cells in alopecia areata. After isolation, RNA underwent reverse transcription to generate cDNA as the sequencing template. The repertoire was sequenced with immunoSEQ multiplex PCR; TCRdb's copy has only in-frame clones and lacks some. The sample has about 99,000 clones, just over 85% seen once. Specified treatment: oral pan-JAK inhibitor, 5-10 mg twice daily. Here the sequenced sample was CD8+ T cells sorted from blood, taken around week 31, from a patient treated with tofacitinib. The origin of the receptors is a human donor with alopecia areata.

The J gene is TRBJ2-1, the V gene TRBV27; 12 bases agree with TRBD1. With 5 bases clipped from V and 3 bases from J, the junction kept 5 bases outside the gene matches. The CDR3 contains 16 residues. CDR1 and CDR2 from the germline V gene are MNHEY and SMNVEV (reference sequence). Here the CDR3 DNA reads TGTGCCAGCAGTCCCCGGGACAGGGGGCTCTACAATGAGCAGTTCTTC. This codes for CASSPRDRGLYNEQFF.

This clone was recorded once. DNA of the CDR3: TGTGCCAGCAGCCCTTCCGGGACCCCAAGCACAGATACGCAGTATTTT. Residues: CASSPSGTPSTDTQYF. The V gene is TRBV7-3, the J gene TRBJ2-3; perhaps D is TRBD1 or TRBD2 (5 bases each). The V gene's germline CDR1 is SGHTA and CDR2 FQGTGA. This CDR3 comprises 16 residues. The V end was cut by 5 bases, the J end by 0 bases, with 15 bases between.

J is TRBJ1-2 and V is TRBV29-1; 8 bases are a match to TRBD1. The J segment lost 2 bases and the V segment lost 4 bases, leaving 9 bases of the junction unmatched. The CDR3 is made up of 15 amino acids. Germline V CDR1 and CDR2: SQVTM, ANQGSEA. For the CDR3, the DNA is TGCAGCGTTGTCGAAGGGCAGGGGGCGAACTATGGCTACACCTTC. As protein: CSVVEGQGANYGYTF.

The chain links TRBV5-1 to TRBJ2-1; TRBD1 aligns across 8 bases. J gave up 3 bases and V 4 bases, and 6 bases lay outside the gene matches. The CDR3 spans 15 residues. Germline V gives CDR1 SGHRS, CDR2 YFSETQ. The CDR3 DNA sequence: TGCGCCAGCAGCATCGGGACAGGCTACTACAATGAGCAGTTCTTC. It specifies CASSIGTGYYNEQFF.

The V gene is TRBV27, the J gene TRBJ2-5; possibly TRBD1 for D (6 bases). The CDR3 length is 14 residues. V was shortened by 2 bases and J by 5 bases, with 12 bases between the two germline ends. CDR1 MNHEY and CDR2 SMNVEV come from the germline V gene (reference sequence). The CDR3 spells CASSLGGREETQYF. The CDR3 region has the DNA TGTGCCAGCAGTTTAGGGGGCAGGGAGGAGACCCAGTACTTC.

In its sample, this clone was seen a few times. The V and J genes are TRBV7-9 and TRBJ2-7; D might be TRBD1 (5 bases). CDR3 length: 12 amino acids. V lost 5 bases and J 4 bases, leaving 9 bases between the germline ends. The germline CDR1 and CDR2 sequences are SEHNR and FQNEAQ (reference sequence). In DNA, the CDR3 is TGTGCCAGCAGCCCAGGGATATACGAGCAGTACTTC. It codes for CASSPGIYEQYF. Drawing the rest from reference TRBV7-9 and TRBJ2-7, the complete variable domain is DTGVSQNPRHKITKRGQNVTFRCDPISEHNRLYWYRQTLGQGPEFLTYFQNEAQLEKSRLLSDRFSAERPKGSFSTLEIQRTEQGDSAMYLCASSPGIYEQYFGPGTRLTVT.

The chain's CDR3 is CASPGDRELFF. DNA for the CDR3: TGCGCCAGCCCAGGGGACCGGGAGCTGTTTTTT. The rearrangement uses TRBV5-1 and TRBJ2-2; TRBD1 is a possible D gene (6 bases). The CDR3 is 11 amino acids. The germline gives CDR1 SGHRS, CDR2 YFSETQ. The V gene lost 7 bases and the J gene lost 9 bases, with 10 bases spanning the gap.

This chain uses TRBV2 with TRBJ2-7; tentatively, D is TRBD2 (7 bases). The V end was cut by 3 bases, the J end by 6 bases, with 18 bases between. CDR1 and CDR2 (germline): SNHLY, FYNNEI. The CDR3 covers 15 residues. This chain's CDR3 is CASSEPLGGAVEQYF. The CDR3 DNA is TGTGCCAGCAGTGAGCCCCTGGGGGGGGCGGTCGAGCAGTACTTC.

This chain joins TRBV5-4 and TRBJ1-1; D not certain. Germline CDR1 SGHNT, CDR2 YYREEE (reference sequence). The CDR3 totals 11 residues. Trimming took 7 bases from V and 2 from J, leaving 6 bases between them. This CDR3 is CASESNTEAFF. The CDR3 nucleotides read TGTGCCAGCGAGAGCAACACTGAAGCTTTCTTT.

J is TRBJ2-1 and V is TRBV13; 7 nucleotides agree with TRBD1. Germline values: CDR1 PRHDT, CDR2 FYEKMQ (reference sequence). The CDR3 loop spans 16 amino acids. The V and J ends lost 6 bases and 4 bases, in that order; junction bases with no gene match: 12. This chain's CDR3 is CASSPNTGAPYNEQFF. DNA of the CDR3: TGTGCCAGCAGTCCTAATACAGGGGCCCCGTACAATGAGCAGTTCTTC.

CDR3 loop: CASRPGLNGYTF. CDR3 nucleotide sequence: TGTGCCAGTAGACCGGGACTCAATGGCTACACCTTC. The chain recombines TRBV19 with TRBJ1-2; tentatively, D is TRBD1 (5 bases). The germline V and J ends were trimmed by 6 bases and 6 bases, with 11 bases remaining between them. In germline, CDR1 is LNHDA, CDR2 SQIVND (reference sequence). CDR3 length: 12 residues.

The gene calls are TRBV27 and TRBJ1-1; 7 nucleotides line up with TRBD1. This CDR3 has 15 residues. Germline V lookup: CDR1 MNHEY, CDR2 SMNVEV (reference sequence). J lost 1 base, V lost 0 bases, and 2 bases had no gene match. The CDR3, as DNA: TGTGCCAGCAGTTTATCGAGACAGGGGAACACTGAAGCTTTCTTT. As protein: CASSLSRQGNTEAFF.

In DNA form, the CDR3 reads TGCGCCAGCAGCTTGGGAGGGGGGCGCGAGCAGTACTTC. Protein product: CASSLGGGREQYF. The V call is TRBV5-1, the J call TRBJ2-7; D possibly uses TRBD1 or TRBD2 (6 bases each). This CDR3 is built from 13 residues. Deletions cut 0 bases from V and 6 bases from J, with 10 bases between. Germline assignment: CDR1 SGHRS and CDR2 YFSETQ.

The chain employs TRBV19 and TRBJ1-5, with D possibly being TRBD1 (5 bases). The CDR3 has 15 amino acids. V was shortened by 1 base and J by 2 bases, with 9 bases between the two germline ends. Per germline, CDR1 LNHDA and CDR2 SQIVND (reference sequence). CDR3 nucleotide sequence: TGTGCCAGTAGTATAGTGGGGGAGGGCAATCAGCCCCAGCATTTT. This sequence encodes CASSIVGEGNQPQHF.

The rearrangement joins TRBV6-5 to TRBJ1-1; D remains ambiguous. The germline V and J ends were trimmed by 4 bases and 4 bases, with 10 bases remaining between them. Germline CDR1 and CDR2: MNHEY and SVGAGI. The CDR3 sequence is 13 residues long. The CDR3 DNA is TGTGCCAGCAGTTGGAGAGGGAGCACTGAAGCTTTCTTT. This encodes CASSWRGSTEAFF.

The J gene is TRBJ2-1, the V gene TRBV2; 9 nucleotides line up with TRBD1. Germline V gives CDR1 SNHLY, CDR2 FYNNEI. There are 15 residues in the CDR3. J gave up 6 bases and V 9 bases, and 12 bases lay outside the gene matches. CDR3 DNA sequence: TGTGCCAGTCACCCCGGGACAGGGCCCCTCAATGAGCAGTTCTTC. It yields the protein CASHPGTGPLNEQFF.

CDR3 nucleotide sequence: TGCAGCGTTGGCAGGGCCTACACTGAAGCTTTCTTT. This gives the protein CSVGRAYTEAFF. The rearrangement uses TRBV29-1 and TRBJ1-1; the D gene is possibly TRBD1 (5 bases). The CDR3 length is 12 residues. V was shortened by 4 bases and J by 3 bases, with 9 bases between the two germline ends. Per the germline V gene, CDR1 is SQVTM and CDR2 is ANQGSEA.

The chain links TRBV29-1 to TRBJ2-1, with a tentative D call TRBD1 (7 bases). Germline V gives CDR1 SQVTM, CDR2 ANQGSEA. The V and J ends lost 0 bases and 2 bases respectively, with 14 bases between them. This CDR3 is built from 16 residues. The CDR3 region has the DNA TGCAGCGTTGAAGACCCCGACAGGGAGGCCTACAATGAGCAGTTCTTC. This codes for CSVEDPDREAYNEQFF.

The chain carries TRBV7-9 and TRBJ2-1; D ambiguous. Trimming removed 3 bases at V and 7 bases at J, with 7 bases between. The CDR3 runs to 12 residues. Germline-derived CDR1 and CDR2 are SEHNR and FQNEAQ (reference sequence). CDR3 sequence: CASSFMGNEQFF. The CDR3 nucleotides are TGTGCCAGCAGCTTTATGGGAAATGAGCAGTTCTTC.

This rearrangement joins TRBV6-5 to TRBJ2-7; D not certain. The CDR3 is 13 amino acids. V was clipped by 6 bases and J by 2 bases, with 11 bases between them. CDR1 is MNHEY and CDR2 is SVGAGI in the germline V gene. CDR3 nucleotides: TGTGCCAGCAGGCTCGAACTTGCCTACGAGCAGTACTTC. Residues: CASRLELAYEQYF.

The chain joins TRBV19 to TRBJ1-1, with D possibly TRBD1 on 5 matching bases. The V and J ends lost 7 bases and 6 bases respectively, with 6 bases between them. The CDR3 is 10 amino acids. Germline CDR1 is LNHDA and CDR2 is SQIVND (reference sequence). The chain's CDR3 is CASMGAEAFF. The DNA for the CDR3 is TGTGCCAGTATGGGGGCTGAAGCTTTCTTT. Combining the CDR3 with reference TRBV19 and TRBJ1-1 gives the whole variable domain DGGITQSPKYLFRKEGQNVTLSCEQNLNHDAMYWYRQDPGQGLRLIYYSQIVNDFQKGDIAEGYSVSREKKESFPLTVTSAQKNPTAFYLCASMGAEAFFGQGTRLTVV.

The chain couples TRBV27 to TRBJ1-4; D is uncertain. Germline loops: CDR1 MNHEY, CDR2 SMNVEV (reference sequence). V shed 8 bases and J shed 2 bases, with 9 bases lying between them. The CDR3 consists of 13 residues. CDR3 nucleotides: TGTGCCAGCGGGGAGGCCACTAATGAAAAACTGTTTTTT. This encodes CASGEATNEKLFF.

The J gene is TRBJ2-7, the V gene TRBV6-5, with 7 bases lining up with TRBD1. This CDR3 is 13 amino acids long. Germline CDR1 is MNHEY and CDR2 is SVGAGI. Trimming took 4 bases from V and 3 from J; bases not matched to a gene: 3. Written as DNA, the CDR3 is TGTGCCAGCAGTTCGGGACAGCTCTACGAGCAGTACTTC. It translates to CASSSGQLYEQYF.

The genes are TRBV14 and TRBJ2-1; 7 bases map to TRBD2. Losses at the gene ends were 1 base for V and 3 bases for J; bases not matched to a gene: 6. CDR3 length: 16 amino acids. Germline V lookup: CDR1 SGHDN, CDR2 FVKESK. The CDR3: CASSQAPGLRYNEQFF. DNA of the CDR3: TGTGCCAGCAGCCAAGCTCCGGGACTACGCTACAATGAGCAGTTCTTC.

V usage is TRBV7-9 and J usage is TRBJ2-7; TRBD2 aligns across 9 bases. The trim removed 1 base at V and 3 bases at J, leaving 13 bases unmatched. Germline V lookup: CDR1 SEHNR, CDR2 FQNEAQ (reference sequence). The CDR3 runs 18 residues. The chain's CDR3 is CASSLGTSENTYGYEQYF. CDR3 sequence (DNA): TGTGCCAGCAGCTTAGGGACTAGCGAAAATACATATGGCTACGAGCAGTACTTC.